What follows is one T cell receptor (beta chain) and its context. No cognate antigen has been identified for it. Within one base of it there is no much larger clone, and no base qualities were kept. The data derive from a study of brain metastases from non-small cell lung cancer (dated by TCRdb to between 2018 and 2020). For the wider study: The study profiled the immune microenvironment of paired resected primary tumors and brain metastases taken from patients with non-small-cell lung cancer.

The CDR3 sequence holds 14 residues, the cysteine and phenylalanine included. Of the read, only the CDR3 DNA is kept; its 42 bases are in frame from base 1. V and J lose 6 bases and 1 base, and a span of 10 bases separates them. The germline V gene provides CDR1 MDHEN and CDR2 SYDVKM. The cohort comprised 35 to 45 patients with surgically resected non-small-cell lung cancer who had both primary tumor and brain metastasis specimens. The tumor specimens used were formalin-fixed, paraffin-embedded tissues taken from archives. On the study overall, not on this receptor specifically: Compared with the matched primary tumors, approximately 63% of brain metastases appeared to show expanded T-cell clones. Paired brain metastases and primary tumors largely shared TCR repertoires, although T-cell densities in the metastases were sparse. T-cell infiltration was lower in brain metastases than in primary tumors (P < 0.001).

Library method: the immunoSEQ multiplex PCR assay. Sequencing of the T-cell receptor beta chain repertoire was carried out together with a 770-gene immune expression panel. This is the immuneACCESS table as TCRdb keeps it, with only in-frame sequences that have V and J called. A part of the clones is gone; compared with another copy, unresolved V genes explain less than half, and the rest is unexplained. The sample contains 4,000 to 4,500 clones, 86% of them found a single time. The top ten constitute approximately 6.5% of the sample. Sequenced input: primary lung tumor tissue. The cell subset or site label on this specimen signifies: primary lung tumor paired with brain metastasis. This chain is built from TRBV28 and TRBJ2-1, with the identity of the D gene unclear. The clonotype comes from a donor aged 40 or over with non-small cell lung cancer. The DNA is as follows: TGTGCCAGCAGAGACGCGAGGTCCTACAATGAGCAGTTCTTC. It is translated as CASRDARSYNEQFF.